The 4 T cell receptor beta chains reported below all come from one sample, sequenced in a study of CD8 T cells in ankylosing spondylitis. Findings of the study overall: Made up of under 10 highly homologous variants, a TCR beta motif appeared characteristic of ankylosing spondylitis blood.

TCRdb used MiXCR to reprocess the 5' RACE reads, holding one entry per CDR3 protein. The sample lists about 540,000 distinct CDR3 sequences; approximately 11% were seen once. Their target antigens are unknown. The specimen was blood, either unsorted or a sorted T cell fraction (not recorded which). These receptors were obtained from a male donor with ankylosing spondylitis.

V usage is TRBV7-2 and J usage is TRBJ2-7; D gene unclear. The germline CDR1 and CDR2 sequences are SGHTA and FQGNSA. V lost 5 bases and J lost 8, with 7 bases in between. The CDR3 consists of 10 residues. This chain's CDR3 is CASSPGKQYF. DNA of the CDR3: TGTGCCAGCAGCCCCGGTAAGCAGTACTTC.

This clonotype appeared a single time. Lacking the conserved final phenylalanine or tryptophan, this CDR3 likely reflects a read error. The chain joins TRBV3-1 to TRBJ2-1; no clear D gene. V shed 4 bases and J shed 10 bases, with 14 bases lying between them. The CDR3 runs 13 residues. CDR1 and CDR2 from the germline V gene are LGHDT and YNNKEL (reference sequence). CDR3 DNA sequence: TGTGCCAGCAGCCCTCAGCCAATGGGAGAGCAGTTCATC. Residues: CASSPQPMGEQFI.

The sample holds a few counts of this clonotype. This chain connects TRBV5-5 to TRBJ2-5; 12 bases align to TRBD2. The CDR3 is 16 residues long. Trimming at V came to 1 base and at J to 4 bases, leaving 5 bases not matched to a gene. CDR1 and CDR2 (germline): SGHKS, YYEKEE (reference sequence). DNA of the CDR3: TGTGCCAGCAGCTTGCTAGCGGGAGGGGAACGAGAGACCCAGTACTTC. This codes for CASSLLAGGERETQYF.

This clonotype has more than one count but fewer than ten. The chain couples TRBV7-2 to TRBJ2-5, with 8 bases that match TRBD2. Germline CDR1 reads SGHTA; CDR2 reads FQGNSA. The CDR3 is 13 amino acids. V shed 5 bases and J 5 bases; nucleotides not matched to a gene: 4. This CDR3 reads CASSPGRGETQYF. CDR3 coding DNA: TGTGCCAGCAGCCCCGGGAGGGGGGAGACCCAGTACTTC.